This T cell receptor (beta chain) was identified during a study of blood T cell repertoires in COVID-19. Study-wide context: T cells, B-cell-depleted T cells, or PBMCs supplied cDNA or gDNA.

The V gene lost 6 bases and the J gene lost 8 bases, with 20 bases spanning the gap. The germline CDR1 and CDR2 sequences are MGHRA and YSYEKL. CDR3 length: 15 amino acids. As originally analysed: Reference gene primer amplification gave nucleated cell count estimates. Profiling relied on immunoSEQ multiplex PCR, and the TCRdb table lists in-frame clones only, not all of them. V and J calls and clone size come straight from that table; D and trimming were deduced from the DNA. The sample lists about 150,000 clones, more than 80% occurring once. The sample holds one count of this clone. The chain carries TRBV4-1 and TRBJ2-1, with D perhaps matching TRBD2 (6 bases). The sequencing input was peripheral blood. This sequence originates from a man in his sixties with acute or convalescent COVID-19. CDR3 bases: TGCGCCAGCAGGGATTGGAGGGGCCTAAGGGATGAGCAGTTCTTC. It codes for CASRDWRGLRDEQFF.